The 3 T cell receptor beta chains listed next were all sequenced from one sample in a study of blood T cells in healthy people across ages. Primers used in a second PCR of about 6 to 11 cycles were a sample-barcoded 5' primer and a J-beta primer mix. TCRdb redid the calling of the 5' RACE reads with MiXCR, one entry per CDR3 protein. Of about 800,000 distinct CDR3 sequences listed, approximately 25% are singletons. These same data were also listed under a study on T cells of mothers and their children.

The sequencing input was blood. The origin of the receptors is a boy under 18 in good health.

The sample holds a few counts of this clonotype. J is TRBJ1-2 and V is TRBV18; perhaps TRBD1 as D (6 bases). CDR3 size: 15 residues. The V and J ends lost 8 bases and 1 base respectively, with 17 bases between them. The germline CDR1 and CDR2 sequences are KGHSH and LQKENI. Written as DNA, the CDR3 is TGTGCCAGCACCCGAACTCGACAGGATAACTATGGCTACACCTTC. The encoded protein is CASTRTRQDNYGYTF.

With regard to this clonotype: An end of the junction does not agree with germline; a read error may underlie this. The chain carries TRBV15 and TRBJ2-5; 13 bases align to TRBD2. CDR1 and CDR2 from the germline V gene are LNHNV and YYDKDF (reference sequence). This CDR3 comprises 18 residues. The chain's CDR3 is CATSSTSGGALSAETRYF. CDR3 nucleotides: TGTGCCACCAGCAGTACTAGCGGGGGGGCCTTGTCGGCAGAGACCCGGTACTTC.

The chain links TRBV7-9 to TRBJ2-7; perhaps TRBD2 as D (6 bases). The CDR3 is 14 residues long. V lost 5 bases, J lost 6 bases, and 17 bases lay in between. CDR1 SEHNR and CDR2 FQNEAQ come from the germline V gene (reference sequence). CDR3 DNA: TGTGCCAGCAGCCCGGGGGAGACCATGTTCGAGCAGTACTTC. It translates to CASSPGETMFEQYF.